These T cell receptor beta chains were read from a single sample in a study of blood T cell repertoires in COVID-19. The repertoire was sequenced with immunoSEQ multiplex PCR; TCRdb's copy has only in-frame clones and lacks some. Among tens of thousands of clones listed, less than 80% were seen once. The sequenced sample was peripheral blood. All receptors derive from a human donor in a cohort sampled during active COVID-19. CDR3s leave out the opening cysteine and the closing phenylalanine or tryptophan. A D gene is named only where the DNA matches it firmly. Clone sizes are given selectively: once, few, many, or a class where the clone is expanded.

d_call: TRBD1; v_call: TRBV5-5; j_call: TRBJ2-7; clone_size: -; cdr3_aa: ASRRQGVGEQY
d_call: TRBD1; v_call: TRBV18; j_call: TRBJ2-2; clone_size: -; cdr3_aa: ASSLQGARTGELF
d_call: -; v_call: TRBV27; j_call: TRBJ2-2; clone_size: once; cdr3_aa: ASRRESGELF
d_call: TRBD2; v_call: TRBV3-1/TRBV3-2; j_call: TRBJ2-7; clone_size: -; cdr3_aa: ASSQDAPTSGSSTFAYEQY
d_call: TRBD1; v_call: TRBV4-1; j_call: TRBJ2-1; clone_size: -; cdr3_aa: ASSQFGTGDSYNEQF
d_call: -; v_call: TRBV28; j_call: TRBJ1-3; clone_size: once; cdr3_aa: ASSSPVLGSQGLSGNTIY
d_call: -; v_call: TRBV7-3; j_call: TRBJ2-1; clone_size: -; cdr3_aa: ASSLNMEASEQF
d_call: -; v_call: TRBV6-1; j_call: TRBJ1-1; clone_size: -; cdr3_aa: ASSEGGGTEAF
d_call: TRBD2; v_call: TRBV29-1; j_call: TRBJ2-7; clone_size: -; cdr3_aa: SCTLAGARYEQY
d_call: -; v_call: TRBV19; j_call: TRBJ1-4; clone_size: -; cdr3_aa: ASSGAGATNEKLF
d_call: -; v_call: TRBV30; j_call: TRBJ1-3; clone_size: -; cdr3_aa: AWNQGSGNTIY
d_call: TRBD2; v_call: TRBV11-1; j_call: TRBJ2-1; clone_size: -; cdr3_aa: ASSLQRGPVYNEQF
d_call: TRBD1; v_call: TRBV25-1; j_call: TRBJ2-2; clone_size: -; cdr3_aa: ASSAPGQGRTGELF
d_call: -; v_call: TRBV27; j_call: TRBJ2-2; clone_size: -; cdr3_aa: ASSFINTGELF
d_call: TRBD1; v_call: TRBV5-4; j_call: TRBJ2-5; clone_size: once; cdr3_aa: ASSRDRAQETQY
d_call: TRBD1; v_call: TRBV30; j_call: TRBJ1-2; clone_size: -; cdr3_aa: AGEQLGQTSNYGYT
d_call: -; v_call: TRBV9; j_call: TRBJ2-2; clone_size: -; cdr3_aa: ASSVTGTSYTGELF
d_call: -; v_call: TRBV15; j_call: TRBJ2-5; clone_size: -; cdr3_aa: ATSRHSRGYQETQY
d_call: TRBD1; v_call: TRBV4-1; j_call: TRBJ1-1; clone_size: -; cdr3_aa: ASSLEDRANTEAF
d_call: -; v_call: TRBV6-6; j_call: TRBJ2-7; clone_size: -; cdr3_aa: ASQSGDRYEQY
d_call: -; v_call: TRBV5-4; j_call: TRBJ2-2; clone_size: few; cdr3_aa: ASSSDYYTGELF
d_call: -; v_call: TRBV19; j_call: TRBJ2-2; clone_size: few; cdr3_aa: ASSITGTAGELF
d_call: -; v_call: TRBV4-1; j_call: TRBJ1-1; clone_size: -; cdr3_aa: ASSQGNRDGVNTEAF
d_call: TRBD1; v_call: TRBV6-1; j_call: TRBJ2-1; clone_size: once; cdr3_aa: ASSDRGQSSYNEQF
d_call: TRBD1; v_call: TRBV7-6; j_call: TRBJ1-3; clone_size: -; cdr3_aa: ASSLSYQGAGNTIY
d_call: -; v_call: TRBV6-5; j_call: TRBJ2-7; clone_size: -; cdr3_aa: ASSSPGHHYEQY
d_call: -; v_call: TRBV5-1; j_call: TRBJ2-3; clone_size: -; cdr3_aa: ASSAGTGVADTQY
d_call: TRBD2; v_call: TRBV11-2; j_call: TRBJ2-1; clone_size: -; cdr3_aa: ASSLGRTSGEQF
d_call: TRBD2; v_call: TRBV9; j_call: TRBJ2-1; clone_size: -; cdr3_aa: ASSPTGTSGPMAF
d_call: TRBD2; v_call: TRBV15; j_call: TRBJ2-1; clone_size: -; cdr3_aa: ATSRGGRADEQF
d_call: TRBD2; v_call: TRBV19; j_call: TRBJ2-3; clone_size: -; cdr3_aa: ASSRGTSGKITDTQY
d_call: -; v_call: TRBV6-4; j_call: TRBJ2-2; clone_size: -; cdr3_aa: ASSQGSGNGELF
d_call: TRBD1; v_call: TRBV30; j_call: TRBJ1-4; clone_size: few; cdr3_aa: AWGTGYEKLF
d_call: -; v_call: TRBV28; j_call: TRBJ2-6; clone_size: -; cdr3_aa: ASSSGVGANVLT
d_call: TRBD2; v_call: TRBV19; j_call: TRBJ2-3; clone_size: -; cdr3_aa: ASRARLAGFSTDTQY
d_call: TRBD1; v_call: TRBV23-1; j_call: TRBJ2-3; clone_size: -; cdr3_aa: ASTRQGVGIDTQY
d_call: -; v_call: TRBV6-5; j_call: TRBJ2-7; clone_size: -; cdr3_aa: ASRLGHTSYEQY
d_call: -; v_call: TRBV28; j_call: TRBJ2-5; clone_size: many; cdr3_aa: ASRRASLQETQY
d_call: TRBD1; v_call: TRBV6-6; j_call: TRBJ1-1; clone_size: -; cdr3_aa: ASSFTFDRENTEAF
d_call: -; v_call: TRBV12-3/TRBV12-4; j_call: TRBJ2-5; clone_size: -; cdr3_aa: ASSRQVQETQY